A selection of T cell receptor beta chains follows, all from one sample in a study of beta chain features in type 1 diabetes. Using immunoSEQ multiplex PCR, the repertoire was profiled, and TCRdb retains in-frame clones only, with some absent. The data show about 650,000 clones, roughly an eighth seen once. Material for sequencing was naive CD4+ T cells from blood. The origin of the receptors is a man aged 30 to 45 with type 1 diabetes. The CDR3 runs from the conserved cysteine through the conserved F or W. A D gene is named only where the DNA matches it firmly. Some rows mark clone size as missing; the rest say once, few, many or name a class of expanded clone.

abundance	d_gene	v_gene	j_gene	CDR3aa	CDR3nt
.	.	TRBV7-3	TRBJ2-1	CASGGDYNEQFF	TGTGCCAGCGGCGGGGACTACAATGAGCAGTTCTTC
.	.	TRBV6-1	TRBJ1-6	CASSPDSAPLHF	TGTGCCAGCAGTCCGGACAGTGCACCCCTCCACTTT
.	.	TRBV9	TRBJ2-2	CASSVVGTGELFF	TGTGCCAGCAGCGTAGTCGGAACCGGGGAGCTGTTTTTT
.	.	TRBV18	TRBJ2-7	CASSPGRSYEQYF	TGTGCCAGCTCACCGGGCCGATCCTACGAGCAGTACTTC
.	TRBD1	TRBV19	TRBJ2-5	CASSPTGAHREGVTQYF	TGTGCCAGTAGTCCCACAGGGGCACATCGGGAAGGAGTGACCCAGTACTTC
.	.	TRBV7-9	TRBJ2-2	CASSWGARENTGELFF	TGTGCCAGCAGCTGGGGGGCCCGAGAGAACACCGGGGAGCTGTTTTTT
.	TRBD1	TRBV7-2	TRBJ2-1	CASSLRQGYEQFF	TGTGCCAGCAGCCTGAGACAGGGCTATGAGCAGTTCTTC
few	.	TRBV7-9	TRBJ2-7	CASSSFDGSYEQYF	TGTGCCAGCAGCTCTTTCGACGGCTCCTACGAGCAGTACTTC
.	TRBD1	TRBV6-6	TRBJ1-5	CASSTTGWGEPQHF	TGTGCCAGCAGTACGACAGGGTGGGGTGAGCCCCAGCATTTT
few	TRBD1	TRBV5-1	TRBJ2-3	CASSLATGASTDTQYF	TGCGCCAGCAGCTTGGCGACAGGGGCCAGCACAGATACGCAGTATTTT
few	.	TRBV6-6	TRBJ1-5	CASNTQGYQPQHF	TGTGCCAGCAACACCCAAGGGTATCAGCCCCAGCATTTT
few	.	TRBV7-9	TRBJ2-2	CASSSSLLTGELFF	TGTGCCAGCAGCTCCTCTCTCCTAACCGGGGAGCTGTTTTTT
.	TRBD1	TRBV29-1	TRBJ2-7	CSAFTGGEQYF	TGCAGCGCCTTTACAGGGGGCGAGCAGTACTTC
.	.	TRBV5-4	TRBJ1-1	CASSLDRANTEAFF	TGTGCCAGCAGCTTGGACAGGGCGAACACTGAAGCTTTCTTT
.	.	TRBV5-1	TRBJ2-1	CASSMGSSSYNEQFF	TGCGCCAGTTCGATGGGGAGTAGCTCCTACAATGAGCAGTTCTTC
few	.	TRBV6-5	TRBJ1-2	CASSQDLQGGYTF	TGTGCCAGCAGTCAAGATCTACAGGGTGGCTACACCTTC
few	.	TRBV6-5	TRBJ1-2	CASRQGDISDYGYTF	TGTGCCAGCAGACAAGGGGACATATCGGACTATGGCTACACCTTC
few	.	TRBV11-2	TRBJ2-6	CASSFISGANVLTF	TGTGCCAGCAGCTTTATTTCTGGGGCCAACGTCCTGACTTTC
.	TRBD1	TRBV25-1	TRBJ1-1	CASRTKTGQGGTEAFF	TGTGCCAGCAGAACAAAGACCGGACAGGGAGGTACTGAAGCTTTCTTT
few	.	TRBV9	TRBJ1-2	CASSVGWGTLYGYTF	TGTGCCAGCAGCGTAGGGTGGGGGACCCTCTATGGCTACACCTTC
few	TRBD2	TRBV5-1	TRBJ2-1	CASSLTSDPNEQFF	TGCGCCAGCAGCTTGACTAGCGATCCAAATGAGCAGTTCTTC
.	.	TRBV6-1	TRBJ2-1	CASSELSPTGFFYNEQFF	TGTGCCAGCAGTGAACTTTCCCCAACAGGGTTCTTCTACAATGAGCAGTTCTTC
few	.	TRBV15	TRBJ1-4	CATSRDPRTNEKLFF	TGTGCCACCAGCAGAGATCCTAGGACTAATGAAAAACTGTTTTTT
few	.	TRBV7-9	TRBJ2-5	CASSLGGSLLETQYF	TGTGCCAGCAGCTTGGGGGGTTCCTTGTTGGAGACCCAGTACTTC
few	.	TRBV29-1	TRBJ2-1	CSVARRGSYNEQFF	TGCAGCGTTGCTCGGCGGGGTTCCTACAATGAGCAGTTCTTC
.	TRBD1	TRBV7-2	TRBJ2-7	CASSLAWDRAYEQYF	TGTGCCAGCAGCTTAGCTTGGGACAGAGCCTACGAGCAGTACTTC
few	TRBD1	TRBV10-3	TRBJ1-6	CAISEWPGGGGSPLHF	TGTGCCATCAGTGAGTGGCCAGGGGGCGGAGGTTCACCCCTCCACTTT
.	.	TRBV10-3	TRBJ2-5	CAISEEETQYF	TGTGCCATCAGTGAAGAGGAGACCCAGTACTTC
few	TRBD1	TRBV14	TRBJ1-4	CASSRGTGGKLFF	TGTGCCAGCAGCCGGGGGACAGGGGGGAAACTGTTTTTT
.	.	TRBV10-3	TRBJ2-1	CAISESSDSSSYNEQFF	TGTGCCATCAGTGAGTCATCCGACAGCAGCTCCTACAATGAGCAGTTCTTC
few	TRBD1	TRBV5-1	TRBJ2-1	CASSLDRGFNEQFF	TGCGCCAGCAGCTTGGACAGGGGATTCAATGAGCAGTTCTTC
few	.	TRBV28	TRBJ1-1	CASTGEFTEAFF	TGTGCCAGCACCGGGGAATTCACTGAAGCTTTCTTT
.	.	TRBV9	TRBJ1-1	CASSVMRWGAFF	TGTGCCAGCAGCGTAATGCGTTGGGGAGCTTTCTTT
few	.	TRBV29-1	TRBJ1-1	CSVRVVGDTEAFF	TGCAGCGTGAGGGTGGTTGGAGACACTGAAGCTTTCTTT
.	.	TRBV27	TRBJ2-7	CASSLSYGGQDEQYF	TGTGCCAGCAGTTTATCGTATGGGGGTCAGGACGAGCAGTACTTC
.	TRBD1	TRBV6-6	TRBJ2-3	CASTPRTGSTDTQYF	TGTGCCAGCACTCCCCGGACAGGGAGCACAGATACGCAGTATTTT
.	.	TRBV6-5	TRBJ2-1	CASNRDPGSNEQFF	TGTGCCAGCAACCGGGACCCGGGGAGCAATGAGCAGTTCTTC
few	TRBD1	TRBV7-2	TRBJ2-4	CASTDLLGQTLAKNIQYF	TGTGCCAGCACCGACCTCTTGGGACAGACGTTAGCCAAAAACATTCAGTACTTC
.	.	TRBV7-9	TRBJ2-1	CASSSNSLVILADEQFF	TGTGCCAGCAGCTCTAACTCTCTAGTGATATTGGCAGATGAGCAGTTCTTC
few	TRBD1	TRBV29-1	TRBJ1-2	CSASGQSTNYGYTF	TGCAGCGCTTCGGGACAGAGTACGAACTATGGCTACACCTTC
few	.	TRBV25-1	TRBJ2-7	CASSASYEQYF	TGTGCCAGCAGTGCCTCCTACGAGCAGTACTTC
.	TRBD1	TRBV28	TRBJ2-7	CASSPTDRGLHEQYF	TGTGCCAGCAGTCCCACTGACAGGGGCCTGCACGAGCAGTACTTC
few	.	TRBV5-6	TRBJ2-5	CASSERDWGTQYF	TGTGCCAGCAGCGAAAGGGATTGGGGGACCCAGTACTTC
.	TRBD2	TRBV7-9	TRBJ2-7	CASSLQSGDYEQYF	TGTGCCAGCAGCTTACAGAGCGGGGACTACGAGCAGTACTTC
.	.	TRBV7-2	TRBJ2-5	CASSPSRTQYF	TGTGCCAGCAGCCCGAGCCGGACCCAGTACTTC
few	.	TRBV30	TRBJ1-2	CAWRIPGAEGYTF	TGTGCCTGGAGAATCCCGGGGGCGGAAGGCTACACCTTC
few	.	TRBV30	TRBJ1-2	CAWTQRYGYTF	TGTGCCTGGACGCAACGCTATGGCTACACCTTC
once	.	TRBV5-1	TRBJ2-7	CASSLVTNYEQYF	TGCGCCAGCAGCTTGGTTACGAACTACGAGCAGTACTTC
few	.	TRBV9	TRBJ2-1	CASSVVTGDEQFF	TGTGCCAGCAGCGTAGTTACGGGGGATGAGCAGTTCTTC
few	TRBD2	TRBV4-2	TRBJ2-5	CASSPGLAALQETQYF	TGTGCCAGCAGCCCGGGACTAGCGGCCCTCCAAGAGACCCAGTACTTC
.	TRBD1	TRBV28	TRBJ2-3	CASTDPGQGTDTQYF	TGTGCCAGCACCGACCCGGGACAGGGCACAGATACGCAGTATTTT
few	.	TRBV30	TRBJ2-5	CAWSPNVGTQYF	TGTGCCTGGAGCCCGAACGTAGGGACCCAGTACTTC
few	.	TRBV5-1	TRBJ2-2	CASTLPTTNTGELFF	TGCGCCAGCACCCTCCCCACAACGAACACCGGGGAGCTGTTTTTT
few	.	TRBV4-3	TRBJ2-5	CASSLTTSLGETQYF	TGCGCCAGCAGCCTCACGACTAGTCTGGGGGAGACCCAGTACTTC
few	.	TRBV2	TRBJ2-7	CASTPQGYEQYF	TGTGCCAGCACCCCACAGGGTTACGAGCAGTACTTC